The 30 T cell receptor beta chains given below trace back to one sample, sequenced in a study of T cells in Graves' hyperthyroidism and ophthalmopathy. The source material, RNA transcripts, was used to amplify TCR beta CDR3 regions. First-round RT-PCR of the TCR CDR3 relied on the HTBI primer set. TCRdb re-called the multiplex PCR reads through MiXCR, storing one row per CDR3 protein. Among about 600,000 distinct CDR3 sequences listed, more than 15% were seen once. The sequenced material came from blood. These receptors originate from a woman between 40 and 55 years old with Graves' ophthalmopathy.

This clonotype was seen ten or more times. The chain uses TRBV7-9 and TRBJ2-3; no definite D call. The CDR3 runs to 14 residues. The V end lost 5 bases, the J end lost 0 bases, and 9 bases lay between the germline ends. Germline values: CDR1 SEHNR, CDR2 FQNEAQ (reference sequence). The CDR3 DNA reads TGTGCCAGCAGCCCCCAGCTCAGCACAGATACGCAGTATTTT. This sequence encodes CASSPQLSTDTQYF.

The table lists this clonotype with many counts. The chain recombines TRBV11-2 with TRBJ2-3, with D possibly TRBD1 on 6 matching bases. This CDR3 has 18 amino acids. CDR1 SGHAT and CDR2 FQNNGV come from the germline V gene. V was cut by 0 bases and J by 0 bases, with 16 bases left in between. Here the CDR3 DNA reads TGTGCCAGCAGCTTAGATGCGTCTGTAGGACAGAGCACAGATACGCAGTATTTT. Protein: CASSLDASVGQSTDTQYF.

This clonotype was seen many times. The chain recombines TRBV14 with TRBJ2-1, with no clear D. V dropped 2 bases and J dropped 9 bases, with 17 bases sitting between them. This CDR3 comprises 15 residues. Germline V gene lookup returns CDR1 SGHDN and CDR2 FVKESK. CDR3 nucleotide sequence: TGTGCCAGCAGCCAATTCACGTCGAGTTTGGGTGAGCAGTTCTTC. Translation gives CASSQFTSSLGEQFF.

This clonotype appeared many times. This chain connects TRBV6-1 to TRBJ2-5, with TRBD2 matching 10 bases. V was clipped by 2 bases and J by 5 bases; unmatched bases: 11. This CDR3 comprises 17 residues. Germline values: CDR1 MNHNS, CDR2 SASEGT. In nucleotides, the CDR3 is TGTGCCAGCAGTGAACCCCTCTTAGCGGGGGGCAGGGAGACCCAGTACTTC. It encodes CASSEPLLAGGRETQYF.

This clonotype has a handful of counts. The CDR3 sequence is CSARDLGGGSQPQHF. CDR3 DNA: TGCAGTGCTAGAGATCTTGGGGGCGGAAGCCAGCCCCAGCATTTT. The chain has TRBV20-1 and TRBJ1-5; a weak D match, TRBD1 (6 bases). There are 15 residues in the CDR3. V lost 0 bases and J lost 7, with 16 bases in between. Germline V CDR1 and CDR2: DFQATT, SNEGSKA (reference sequence).

The chain links TRBV6-1 to TRBJ2-3; TRBD2 might be the D (6 bases). The ends were cut back, 7 bases at V and 0 bases at J, with 17 bases in the middle. Germline-derived CDR1 and CDR2 are MNHNS and SASEGT. This CDR3 spans 16 amino acids. DNA of the CDR3: TGTGCCAGCAACCCGAACCTCGGAGGGAGCACAGATACGCAGTATTTT. Encoded protein: CASNPNLGGSTDTQYF.

For this clonotype: This could be a read error, since a much larger clone is one nucleotide away. CDR3 in DNA: TGTGCCAACAGGCCGGGACACTACAATGAGCAGTTCTTC. Protein: CANRPGHYNEQFF. The chain carries TRBV7-9 and TRBJ2-1, with a tentative D call TRBD1 (6 bases). The CDR3 runs to 13 residues. V lost 10 bases, J lost 3 bases, and 13 bases lay in between. Germline-derived CDR1 and CDR2 are SEHNR and FQNEAQ (reference sequence).

This clonotype has a count of ten or more. The V call is TRBV6-1, the J call TRBJ1-1; D might be TRBD1 (5 bases). The CDR3 extends over 13 amino acids. Trimming left V 11 bases short and J 5 bases short, with 18 bases between. Germline CDR1 reads MNHNS; CDR2 reads SASEGT. The chain's CDR3 is CASESGGRTEAFF. The CDR3 DNA reads TGTGCCTCTGAGAGTGGGGGGAGGACTGAAGCTTTCTTT.

At least ten counts were recorded for this clonotype. This rearrangement joins TRBV7-3 to TRBJ2-1; a weak D match, TRBD2 (6 bases). The CDR3 totals 15 residues. The germline gives CDR1 SGHTA, CDR2 FQGTGA. Trimming shortened V by 5 bases and J by 0 bases, and 11 bases separated the two germline ends. In DNA form, the CDR3 reads TGTGCCAGCAGCCGGGACTCGAGCTCCTACAATGAGCAGTTCTTC. Encoded protein: CASSRDSSSYNEQFF.

This clonotype was seen ten or more times. This chain links TRBV30 with TRBJ2-7; D tentatively reads TRBD1 or TRBD2 (5 bases each). CDR1 and CDR2 (germline): GTSNPN, SVGIG (reference sequence). The CDR3 covers 11 residues. V shed 5 bases and J shed 0 bases, with 5 bases lying between them. CDR3 sequence (DNA): TGTGCCTGGGGGACCTCCTACGAGCAGTACTTC. This translates into CAWGTSYEQYF.

A few counts support this clonotype. This chain uses TRBV11-2 with TRBJ1-6; 9 bases fit TRBD1. The germline V gene encodes CDR1 SGHAT and CDR2 FQNNGV. This CDR3 is built from 16 residues. J was trimmed by 7 bases and V by 5 bases; bases with no gene match: 9. The chain's CDR3 is CASSPKDRGRNSPLHF. DNA for the CDR3: TGTGCCAGCAGCCCCAAGGACAGGGGACGGAATTCACCCCTCCACTTT.

This clonotype was detected many times. The chain joins TRBV20-1 to TRBJ1-1; D is possibly TRBD1 (6 bases). Trimming took off 0 bases at V and 1 base at J, with 15 bases between the two ends. Germline CDR1 DFQATT, CDR2 SNEGSKA (reference sequence). The CDR3 contains 16 residues. The CDR3 sequence is CSARDGGAIKNTEAFF. Written as DNA, the CDR3 is TGCAGTGCTAGAGATGGGGGGGCGATCAAGAACACTGAAGCTTTCTTT.

This clonotype has a count of ten or more. CDR3 amino acids: CASSFRRRVPGELFF. The CDR3 DNA is TGTGCCAGCAGTTTTCGGCGCAGGGTTCCCGGGGAGCTGTTTTTT. The chain carries TRBV28 and TRBJ2-2; D is perhaps TRBD1 (5 bases). There are 15 residues in the CDR3. V was clipped by 3 bases and J by 6 bases, with 14 bases between them. Germline-derived CDR1 and CDR2 are MDHEN and SYDVKM.

Regarding this clonotype: The CDR3 does not close with the conserved phenylalanine or tryptophan, likely indicating a read error. This chain connects TRBV7-3 to TRBJ2-3; 10 nucleotides match TRBD2. After removal of 2 bases from V and 1 base from J, the junction contained 6 bases not matched to a gene. The CDR3 runs to 17 residues. Germline-derived CDR1 and CDR2 are SGHTA and FQGTGA. The CDR3 nucleotides are TGTGCCAGCAGCTTATTAGGGCTAGCGGGAGGCACAGATACGCAGTATTTA. This translates into CASSLLGLAGGTDTQYL.

This clonotype came up a few times. The chain is built from TRBV7-9 and TRBJ2-3; 13 bases map to TRBD2. CDR3 size: 18 residues. The V gene end was trimmed by 5 bases and the J gene end by 2 bases; junction bases not matched to a gene: 10. CDR1 and CDR2 (germline): SEHNR, FQNEAQ (reference sequence). The chain's CDR3 is CASSTTSGRKGSTDTQYF. The CDR3 DNA sequence: TGTGCCAGCAGCACGACTAGCGGGAGGAAGGGATCCACAGATACGCAGTATTTT.

This clonotype was detected a few times. The chain couples TRBV24-1 to TRBJ2-2; D perhaps matches TRBD1 (5 bases). The CDR3 length is 14 residues. V was cut by 7 bases and J by 3 bases, with 11 bases left in between. Per germline, CDR1 KGHDR and CDR2 SFDVKD. CDR3 nucleotide sequence: TGTGCCACCAGAGGGGAATGGGACACCGGGGAGCTGTTTTTT. Translating gives CATRGEWDTGELFF.

This clonotype was counted between two and nine times. V gene TRBV12-3 or TRBV12-4 combines with J gene TRBJ1-6; D is unresolved. The ends were cut back, 2 bases at V and 6 bases at J, with 8 bases in the middle. The CDR3 is 14 amino acids. The chain's CDR3 is CASSLSGFNSPLHF. The CDR3 bases are TGTGCCAGCAGTTTATCGGGGTTTAATTCACCCCTCCACTTT.

This clonotype was detected many times. This chain joins TRBV2 and TRBJ1-6; D may be TRBD1 (5 bases). CDR1 is SNHLY, CDR2 FYNNEI, per germline. V was shortened by 7 bases and J by 9 bases, with 16 bases between the two germline ends. The CDR3 consists of 14 residues. CDR3 in DNA: TGTGCCAGCAAGGAGGGGCAGGGCACTTCACCCCTCCACTTT. Translated: CASKEGQGTSPLHF.

In its sample, this clonotype was seen a few times. This chain uses TRBV10-2 with TRBJ1-5; unclear D gene. The CDR3 length is 15 residues. V lost 2 bases and J lost 0, with 8 bases in between. Germline V gives CDR1 WSHSY, CDR2 SAAADI. The CDR3 reads CASSEGFYSNQPQHF. The CDR3 DNA reads TGCGCCAGCAGTGAGGGGTTTTATAGCAATCAGCCCCAGCATTTT.

Concerning this clonotype itself: Just one base apart from a much larger clone, this may be a read error. CDR3 amino acids: CAGSLEAGQASGYTF. The CDR3 bases are TGCGCCGGCAGCTTGGAGGCAGGACAGGCCAGCGGCTACACCTTC. This chain uses TRBV5-1 with TRBJ1-2; TRBD1 agrees at 7 bases. The CDR3 spans 15 residues. Germline lookup yields CDR1 SGHRS and CDR2 YFSETQ. Combining the CDR3 with reference TRBV5-1 and TRBJ1-2 gives the whole variable domain KAGVTQTPRYLIKTRGQQVTLSCSPISGHRSVSWYQQTPGQGLQFLFEYFSETQRNKGNFPGRFSGRQFSNSRSEMNVSTLELGDSALYLCAGSLEAGQASGYTFGSGTRLTVV.

This chain links TRBV5-1 with TRBJ2-1; D possibly corresponds to TRBD1 (7 bases). Germline CDR1 SGHRS, CDR2 YFSETQ. V was pared by 4 bases and J by 8 bases, with 22 bases between. The CDR3 loop spans 16 amino acids. The CDR3 here is CASSRDSGPRPYEQFF. CDR3 in DNA: TGCGCCAGCAGCAGGGACAGCGGGCCCAGACCGTATGAGCAGTTCTTC.

In this sample, this clonotype turned up once. The J gene is TRBJ2-1, the V gene TRBV20-1; 10 nucleotides line up with TRBD2. This CDR3 is built from 14 residues. V shed 7 bases and J 7 bases; nucleotides not matched to a gene: 10. Germline V lookup: CDR1 DFQATT, CDR2 SNEGSKA (reference sequence). Here the CDR3 reads CSGGVQRGGNEQFF. CDR3 bases: TGCAGTGGGGGGGTACAGCGGGGGGGAAATGAGCAGTTCTTC.

This clonotype was counted many times. V gene TRBV5-1 combines with J gene TRBJ2-4, with D possibly called TRBD1 or TRBD2 (5 bases each). In germline, CDR1 is SGHRS, CDR2 YFSETQ. The CDR3 length is 13 residues. V dropped 3 bases and J dropped 5 bases, with 9 bases sitting between them. As DNA, the CDR3 is TGCGCCAGCAGCTCGGGACGAGAAAACATTCAGTACTTC. It encodes CASSSGRENIQYF.

At least ten counts were recorded for this clonotype. The chain links TRBV5-1 to TRBJ2-7; D uncertain. The CDR3 consists of 15 residues. CDR1 and CDR2 from the germline V gene are SGHRS and YFSETQ. V gave up 0 bases and J gave up 3 bases, with 13 bases separating them. The DNA for the CDR3 is TGCGCCAGCAGCTTGGTGGCAGGCCAGGTCTACGAGCAGTACTTC. Translation: CASSLVAGQVYEQYF.

This clonotype has at least ten counts. This chain uses TRBV7-9 with TRBJ2-1, with TRBD2 matching 11 bases. This CDR3 is built from 16 residues. J was trimmed by 4 bases and V by 1 base; bases with no gene match: 3. Germline V CDR1 and CDR2: SEHNR, FQNEAQ (reference sequence). CDR3: CASSLVTSGIYNEQFF. CDR3 in DNA: TGTGCCAGCAGCTTAGTGACTAGCGGGATATACAATGAGCAGTTCTTC.

This clonotype has more than one count but fewer than ten. A much larger clone is a single base away; this may be a read error. The chain is built from TRBV18 and TRBJ1-3; no firm D call. CDR3 length: 15 residues. CDR1 KGHSH and CDR2 LQKENI come from the germline V gene. This CDR3 reads CASSPQKGYGNTTYF. As DNA, the CDR3 is TGTGCCAGCTCACCACAAAAGGGCTATGGAAACACCACATATTTT.

Regarding this clonotype: A much larger clone differs by one base, so this may be a read error. V is TRBV12-3 or TRBV12-4 and J is TRBJ1-6; TRBD1 matches at 10 bases. This CDR3 is 14 amino acids long. The CDR3 sequence is CASRGQGYNSPPHF. CDR3 in DNA: TGTGCCAGCAGGGGACAGGGGTATAATTCACCCCCCCACTTT.

This clonotype appeared many times. The rearrangement joins TRBV6-1 to TRBJ2-1; 15 positions match TRBD2. The CDR3 is 18 amino acids. V lost 2 bases to trimming and J lost 1 base; unmatched junction nucleotides: 3. Germline V gives CDR1 MNHNS, CDR2 SASEGT. CDR3 bases: TGTGCCAGCAGTGAACCAGGGACTAGCGGGAGGTCCTACAATGAGCAGTTCTTC. Amino acid sequence: CASSEPGTSGRSYNEQFF.

This clonotype has at least ten counts. The rearrangement joins TRBV3-1 to TRBJ2-5; the D gene could be TRBD1 or TRBD2 (5 bases each). This CDR3 is built from 18 residues. The ends were cut back, 3 bases at V and 0 bases at J, with 20 bases in the middle. The germline V gene has CDR1 LGHDT and CDR2 YNNKEL (reference sequence). The CDR3 DNA reads as TGTGCCAGCAGCCATACCTGGGGGACCCGGGACGACCAAGAGACCCAGTACTTC. Its translation: CASSHTWGTRDDQETQYF.

This clonotype was found many times. The J gene is TRBJ2-6, the V gene TRBV29-1, with 8 bases fitting TRBD1. J gave up 0 bases and V 3 bases, and 4 bases lay outside the gene matches. The CDR3 runs to 16 residues. CDR1 SQVTM and CDR2 ANQGSEA come from the germline V gene. CDR3 in DNA: TGCAGCGTTGAGCAGGGGGCTGGCTCTGGGGCCAACGTCCTGACTTTC. Translation gives CSVEQGAGSGANVLTF. The whole variable domain, remainder taken from reference TRBV29-1 and TRBJ2-6, is SAVISQKPSRDICQRGTSLTIQCQVDSQVTMMFWYRQQPGQSLTLIATANQGSEATYESGFVIDKFPISRPNLTFSTLTVSNMSPEDSSIYLCSVEQGAGSGANVLTFGAGSRLTVL.